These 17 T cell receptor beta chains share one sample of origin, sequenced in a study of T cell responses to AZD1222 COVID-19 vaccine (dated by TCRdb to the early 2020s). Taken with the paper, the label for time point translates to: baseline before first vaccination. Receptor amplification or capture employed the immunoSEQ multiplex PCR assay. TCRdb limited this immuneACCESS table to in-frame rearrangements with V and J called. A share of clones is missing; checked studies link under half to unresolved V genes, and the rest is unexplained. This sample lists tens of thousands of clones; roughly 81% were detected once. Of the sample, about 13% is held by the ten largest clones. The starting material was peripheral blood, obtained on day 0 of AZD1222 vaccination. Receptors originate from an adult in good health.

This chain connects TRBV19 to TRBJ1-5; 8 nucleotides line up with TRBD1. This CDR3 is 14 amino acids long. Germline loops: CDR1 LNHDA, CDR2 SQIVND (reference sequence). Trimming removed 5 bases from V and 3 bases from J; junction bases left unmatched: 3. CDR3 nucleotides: TGTGCCAGTAGTCGGGACAGGTTCAATCAGCCCCAGCATTTT. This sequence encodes CASSRDRFNQPQHF.

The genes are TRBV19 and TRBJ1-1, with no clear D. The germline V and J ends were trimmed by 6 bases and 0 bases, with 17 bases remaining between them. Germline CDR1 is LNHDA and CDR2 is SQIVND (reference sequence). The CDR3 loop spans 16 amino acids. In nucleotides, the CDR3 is TGTGCCAGTAGCCGACCTTCAACCACCATGAACACTGAAGCTTTCTTT. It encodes CASSRPSTTMNTEAFF.

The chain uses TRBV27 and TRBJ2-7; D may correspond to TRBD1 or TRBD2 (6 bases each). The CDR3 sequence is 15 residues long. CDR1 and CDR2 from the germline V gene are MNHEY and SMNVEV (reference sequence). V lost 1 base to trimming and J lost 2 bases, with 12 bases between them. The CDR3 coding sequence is TGTGCCAGCAGTTTATTTGGGGGGCAAGCCTACGAGCAGTACTTC. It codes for CASSLFGGQAYEQYF.

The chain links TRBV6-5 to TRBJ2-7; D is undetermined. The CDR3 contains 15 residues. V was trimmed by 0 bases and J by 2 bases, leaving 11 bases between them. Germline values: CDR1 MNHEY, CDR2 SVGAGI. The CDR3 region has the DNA TGTGCCAGCAGTTACTCCTTGGGTGTAACCTACGAGCAGTACTTC. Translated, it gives CASSYSLGVTYEQYF.

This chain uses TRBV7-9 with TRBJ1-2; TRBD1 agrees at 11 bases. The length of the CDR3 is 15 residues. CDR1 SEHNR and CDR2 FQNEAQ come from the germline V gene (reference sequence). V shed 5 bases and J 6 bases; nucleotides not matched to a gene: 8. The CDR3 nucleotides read TGTGCCAGCAGCCTGGGGACAGGGGGGCCGAATGGCTACACCTTC. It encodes CASSLGTGGPNGYTF.

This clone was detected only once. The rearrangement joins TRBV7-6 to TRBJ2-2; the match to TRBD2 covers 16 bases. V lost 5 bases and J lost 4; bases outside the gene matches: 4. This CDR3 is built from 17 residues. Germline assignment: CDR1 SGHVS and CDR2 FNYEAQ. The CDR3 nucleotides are TGTGCCAGCAGCCCGGGACTAGCGGGGGGGCTCACCGGGGAGCTGTTTTTT. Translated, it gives CASSPGLAGGLTGELFF.

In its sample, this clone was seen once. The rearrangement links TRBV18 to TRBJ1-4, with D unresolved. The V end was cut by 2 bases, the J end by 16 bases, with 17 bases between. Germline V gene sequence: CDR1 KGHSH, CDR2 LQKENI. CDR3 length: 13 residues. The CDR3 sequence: CASSPERPLGKFF. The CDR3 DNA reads TGTGCCAGCTCACCAGAACGGCCTCTAGGGAAGTTTTTT.

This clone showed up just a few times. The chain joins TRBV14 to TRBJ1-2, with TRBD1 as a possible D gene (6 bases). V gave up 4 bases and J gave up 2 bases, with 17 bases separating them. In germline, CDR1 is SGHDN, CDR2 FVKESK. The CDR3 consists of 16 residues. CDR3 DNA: TGTGCCAGCAGCCCCCTCACAGGGAGGGGAAACTATGGCTACACCTTC. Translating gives CASSPLTGRGNYGYTF.

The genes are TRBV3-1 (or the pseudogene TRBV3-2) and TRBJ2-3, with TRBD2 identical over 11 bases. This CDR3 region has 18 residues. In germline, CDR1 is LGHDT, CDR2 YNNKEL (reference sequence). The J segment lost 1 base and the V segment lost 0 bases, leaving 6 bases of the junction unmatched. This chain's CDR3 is CASSQEIGTSGGTDTQYF. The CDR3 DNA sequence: TGTGCCAGCAGCCAAGAAATTGGGACTAGCGGCGGCACAGATACGCAGTATTTT.

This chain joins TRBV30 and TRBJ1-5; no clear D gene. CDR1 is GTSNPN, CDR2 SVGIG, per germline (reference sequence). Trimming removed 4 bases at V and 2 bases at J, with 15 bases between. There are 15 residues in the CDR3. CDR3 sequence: CAWTSGSLGNQPQHF. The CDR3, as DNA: TGTGCCTGGACCTCCGGGTCACTCGGCAATCAGCCCCAGCATTTT.

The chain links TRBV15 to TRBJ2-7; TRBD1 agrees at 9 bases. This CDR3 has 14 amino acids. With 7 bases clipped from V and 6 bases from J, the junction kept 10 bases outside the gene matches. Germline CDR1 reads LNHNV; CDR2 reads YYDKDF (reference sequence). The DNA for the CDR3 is TGTGCCACCACCCCGGGACAGGGCCCCCTCGAGCAGTACTTC. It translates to CATTPGQGPLEQYF.

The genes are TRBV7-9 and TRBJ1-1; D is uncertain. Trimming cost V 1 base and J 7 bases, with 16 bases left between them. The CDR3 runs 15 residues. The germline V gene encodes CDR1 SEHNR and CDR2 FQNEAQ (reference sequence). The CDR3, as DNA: TGTGCCAGCAGCTTAGGAGTAGGAAGGGCAGATGAAGCTTTCTTT. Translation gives CASSLGVGRADEAFF.

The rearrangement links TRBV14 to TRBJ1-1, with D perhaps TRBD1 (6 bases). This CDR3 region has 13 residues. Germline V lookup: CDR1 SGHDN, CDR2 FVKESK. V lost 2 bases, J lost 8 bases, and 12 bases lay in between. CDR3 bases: TGTGCCAGCAGCCAACAAGGGGGGGGAGAAGCTTTCTTT. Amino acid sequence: CASSQQGGGEAFF.

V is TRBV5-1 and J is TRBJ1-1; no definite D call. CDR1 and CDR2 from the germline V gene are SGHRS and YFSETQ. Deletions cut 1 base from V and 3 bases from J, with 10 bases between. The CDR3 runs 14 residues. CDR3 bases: TGCGCCAGCAGCTTGATAAGGTCAGACACTGAAGCTTTCTTT. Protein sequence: CASSLIRSDTEAFF. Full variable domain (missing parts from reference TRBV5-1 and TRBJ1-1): KAGVTQTPRYLIKTRGQQVTLSCSPISGHRSVSWYQQTPGQGLQFLFEYFSETQRNKGNFPGRFSGRQFSNSRSEMNVSTLELGDSALYLCASSLIRSDTEAFFGQGTRLTVV.

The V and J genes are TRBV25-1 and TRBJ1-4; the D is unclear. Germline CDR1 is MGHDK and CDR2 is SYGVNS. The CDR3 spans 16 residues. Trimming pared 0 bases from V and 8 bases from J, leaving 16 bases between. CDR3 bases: TGTGCCAGCAGTGAATATCGTCCGGGGAATAGCGAAAAACTGTTTTTT. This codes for CASSEYRPGNSEKLFF.

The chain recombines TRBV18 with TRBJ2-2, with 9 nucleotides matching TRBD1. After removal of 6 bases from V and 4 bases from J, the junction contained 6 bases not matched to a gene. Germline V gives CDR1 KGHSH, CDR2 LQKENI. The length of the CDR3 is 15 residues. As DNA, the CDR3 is TGTGCCAGCTCCCCGAGACAGGGGGGCACCGGGGAGCTGTTTTTT. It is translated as CASSPRQGGTGELFF.

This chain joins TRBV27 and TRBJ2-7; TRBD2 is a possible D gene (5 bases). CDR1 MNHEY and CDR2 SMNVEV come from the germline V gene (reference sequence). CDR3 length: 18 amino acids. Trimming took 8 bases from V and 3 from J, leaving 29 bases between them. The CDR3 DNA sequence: TGTGCCAGCGCCCTAAGGGCGGAACTTTCCCGAGGGAACTACGAGCAGTACTTC. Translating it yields CASALRAELSRGNYEQYF.